This T cell receptor (beta chain) was documented in a study of long-term antiretroviral therapy in people with HIV. Whole-study findings and limits: ART adherence was not documented, and neither viral resistance nor therapy changes had any data. Pre-ART-expanded clones dominated the repertoire at all time points.

Between the trimmed V and J ends, which lost 5 bases and 4 bases, there was a span of 17 bases. Germline V gene data show CDR1 as SGHDN and CDR2 as FVKESK. The CDR3 covers 16 residues. With survey level as its setting, the immunoSEQ assay was v3.0. Libraries were prepared by immunoSEQ multiplex PCR; TCRdb keeps only in-frame clonotypes and omits some of them. This sample yields more than 25,000 clones, of which more than 80% are seen a single time; around 9% belongs to the top ten. This clone appeared once. As yet, its antigen is unknown. There were about 0.95-10 million cryopreserved PBMC in the samples before DNA extraction.

The source of this sequence is a man aged 50 to 59 with HIV. Sequenced here: unsorted PBMCs, sampled 3.2 years before starting antiretroviral therapy. The chain joins TRBV14 to TRBJ2-2, with D possibly called TRBD1 or TRBD2 (6 bases each). The CDR3 DNA is TGTGCCAGCAGCTTGCTGGGGGGCGCGGGCACCGGGGAGCTGTTTTTT. It encodes CASSLLGGAGTGELFF.